One sample yielded the 26 T cell receptor beta chains listed below, sequenced in a study of T cell responses to AZD1222 COVID-19 vaccine (dated by TCRdb to about 2021). The protocol used for the library was the immunoSEQ multiplex PCR assay. TCRdb carries this immuneACCESS record with in-frame sequences only. Its versions omit some clonotypes, under half of them owing to an unresolved V gene in the studies checked, with the rest unexplained. Counted in this sample were 100,000 to 150,000 clones; over 75% of them appeared once. About 3% of the sample comes from the top ten. The sample's time point, from its label and the paper: baseline before first vaccination. Sequences were derived from peripheral blood, sampled on day 0 of AZD1222 vaccination. Receptors were obtained from an adult in good health.

The rearrangement links TRBV27 to TRBJ1-1, with a possible D match to TRBD1 (6 bases). V lost 5 bases and J 7 bases, leaving 17 bases between the germline ends. From germline, CDR1 is MNHEY and CDR2 SMNVEV (reference sequence). This CDR3 comprises 14 residues. In DNA form, the CDR3 reads TGTGCCAGCAGTATACAGGGCCCCCGGGGTGAAGCTTTCTTT. Protein product: CASSIQGPRGEAFF.

The J gene is TRBJ1-6, the V gene TRBV7-2; D is ambiguous. The CDR3 has 14 amino acids. Germline V CDR1 and CDR2: SGHTA, FQGNSA. V was clipped by 4 bases and J by 10 bases, with 14 bases between them. CDR3 sequence: CASSSGSPRSPLHF. The CDR3 region has the DNA TGTGCCAGCAGCTCCGGTTCCCCGCGGTCACCCCTCCACTTT. Filled out from reference TRBV7-2 and TRBJ1-6, the complete variable domain reads GAGVSQSPSNKVTEKGKDVELRCDPISGHTALYWYRQSLGQGLEFLIYFQGNSAPDKSGLPSDRFSAERTGGSVSTLTIQRTQQEDSAVYLCASSSGSPRSPLHFGNGTRLTVT.

This sequence joins TRBV6-4 and TRBJ2-1; 10 bases line up with TRBD1. The V gene end was trimmed by 4 bases and the J gene end by 8 bases; junction bases not matched to a gene: 8. The CDR3 loop spans 15 amino acids. Germline V gene lookup returns CDR1 MRHNA and CDR2 SNTAGT. The CDR3, as DNA: TGTGCCAGCAGTGCAACCGGGACAGGGGTCGATGAGCAGTTCTTC. It is translated as CASSATGTGVDEQFF.

DNA for the CDR3: TGTGCCAGTAGAACCGGGACAGGGTTAGGGGATACGCAGTATTTT. It translates to CASRTGTGLGDTQYF. The rearrangement links TRBV19 to TRBJ2-3; TRBD1 matches 9 bases. Trimming cost V 6 bases and J 6 bases; bases outside gene matches: 10. This CDR3 has 15 residues. CDR1 and CDR2 (germline): LNHDA, SQIVND (reference sequence).

The rearrangement links TRBV5-5 to TRBJ2-3; the D gene could be TRBD1 or TRBD2 (5 bases each). Germline CDR1 SGHKS, CDR2 YYEKEE (reference sequence). Deletions cut 4 bases from V and 0 bases from J, with 12 bases between. The CDR3 spans 15 residues. The CDR3 DNA sequence: TGTGCCAGCAGCAGGGACGGAACTAGCACAGATACGCAGTATTTT. As protein: CASSRDGTSTDTQYF.

The chain uses TRBV19 and TRBJ2-3; D is ambiguous. Looked up from germline, CDR1 is LNHDA and CDR2 is SQIVND (reference sequence). Trimming took off 1 base at V and 8 bases at J, with 4 bases between the two ends. The CDR3 covers 11 residues. CDR3 nucleotides: TGTGCCAGTAGTATAGTCGGTACGCAGTATTTT. Protein sequence: CASSIVGTQYF.

J is TRBJ2-2 and V is TRBV11-2; TRBD2 agrees at 10 bases. CDR3 length: 18 residues. Germline values: CDR1 SGHAT, CDR2 FQNNGV. Trimming cost V 5 bases and J 5 bases; bases outside gene matches: 14. CDR3 residues: CASSLGPRLAGGTGELFF. For the CDR3, the DNA is TGTGCCAGCAGCCTCGGACCGAGACTAGCGGGTGGGACCGGGGAGCTGTTTTTT.

V usage is TRBV3-1 (or the pseudogene TRBV3-2) and J usage is TRBJ2-3; 9 bases fit TRBD2. V gave up 0 bases and J gave up 5 bases; unmatched junction bases: 12. Germline CDR1 and CDR2: LGHDT and YNNKEL (reference sequence). The CDR3 covers 18 residues. CDR3 sequence: CASSQDRGVAGAVDTQYF. DNA of the CDR3: TGTGCCAGCAGCCAAGATCGAGGGGTAGCGGGAGCAGTAGATACGCAGTATTTT.

This clone came up a few times. The V and J genes are TRBV27 and TRBJ2-3; 12 positions agree with TRBD2. This CDR3 has 16 amino acids. Losses at the gene ends were 3 bases for V and 7 bases for J; bases not matched to a gene: 8. Germline V gene data show CDR1 as MNHEY and CDR2 as SMNVEV (reference sequence). The CDR3 here is CASSFVLAGGSNTQYF. The CDR3 DNA reads as TGTGCCAGCAGTTTCGTACTAGCGGGGGGAAGCAATACGCAGTATTTT.

This chain connects TRBV7-2 to TRBJ2-3; D is uncertain. The CDR3 runs 13 residues. V shed 4 bases and J shed 0 bases, with 5 bases lying between them. CDR1 SGHTA and CDR2 FQGNSA come from the germline V gene. CDR3 sequence reads: CASSSGSTDTQYF. The DNA for the CDR3 is TGTGCCAGCAGCTCCGGGAGCACAGATACGCAGTATTTT.

The chain has TRBV19 and TRBJ1-4; D is perhaps TRBD1 (5 bases). V was clipped by 4 bases and J by 5 bases, with 11 bases between them. The CDR3 runs 14 residues. Germline V gene sequence: CDR1 LNHDA, CDR2 SQIVND (reference sequence). CDR3 bases: TGTGCCAGTAGTAAGGGGCTGGAGAATGAAAAACTGTTTTTT. It yields the protein CASSKGLENEKLFF.

This chain uses TRBV7-2 with TRBJ1-6, with D hard to call. V gave up 4 bases and J gave up 6 bases, with 10 bases separating them. This CDR3 is 14 amino acids long. Germline CDR1 SGHTA, CDR2 FQGNSA. The CDR3 DNA reads as TGTGCCAGCAGCTCGATGATCGCTAATTCACCCCTCCACTTT. Encoded protein: CASSSMIANSPLHF.

The chain employs TRBV6-5 and TRBJ2-7, with TRBD2 matching 7 bases. V lost 1 base, J lost 3 bases, and 3 bases stayed unmatched. Germline CDR1 is MNHEY and CDR2 is SVGAGI. The CDR3 runs to 14 residues. DNA of the CDR3: TGTGCCAGCAGTTACTTCCAGCGGGGCTACGAGCAGTACTTC. It yields the protein CASSYFQRGYEQYF.

This clone was counted a few times. The V call is TRBV7-9, the J call TRBJ1-5, with TRBD1 matching over 9 bases. This CDR3 comprises 19 residues. CDR1 and CDR2 (germline): SEHNR, FQNEAQ (reference sequence). V lost 5 bases to trimming and J lost 0 bases; unmatched junction nucleotides: 14. The CDR3 reads CASSPNPLQGAGSNQPQHF. In nucleotides, the CDR3 is TGTGCCAGCAGCCCCAATCCCTTACAGGGGGCAGGTAGCAATCAGCCCCAGCATTTT.

V is TRBV24-1 and J is TRBJ1-2, with D possibly being TRBD1 (5 bases). CDR1 and CDR2 (germline): KGHDR, SFDVKD. The V and J ends lost 2 bases and 6 bases respectively, with 15 bases between them. The CDR3 runs to 15 residues. CDR3 sequence: CATSDSVGARDGYTF. Written as DNA, the CDR3 is TGTGCCACCAGTGATTCGGTAGGGGCGCGAGATGGCTACACCTTC.

This chain links TRBV3-1 (or the pseudogene TRBV3-2) with TRBJ1-2; maybe TRBD1 (5 bases). CDR1 is LGHDT and CDR2 is YNNKEL in the germline V gene (reference sequence). Trimming removed 1 base at V and 4 bases at J, with 7 bases between. The CDR3 runs to 13 residues. Here the CDR3 reads CASSQGGVYGYTF. The CDR3 DNA reads TGTGCCAGCAGCCAAGGGGGGGTCTATGGCTACACCTTC.

The chain has TRBV19 and TRBJ1-1; D ambiguous. Germline V CDR1 and CDR2: LNHDA, SQIVND (reference sequence). Trimming cost V 3 bases and J 3 bases, with 11 bases left between them. This CDR3 has 14 residues. CDR3 sequence (DNA): TGTGCCAGTAGTATCGGCCCTTTGTACACTGAAGCTTTCTTT. Translation: CASSIGPLYTEAFF.

In this sample, this clone turned up once. The chain links TRBV27 to TRBJ2-1; TRBD2 matches 7 bases. Germline CDR1 MNHEY, CDR2 SMNVEV (reference sequence). The J segment lost 4 bases and the V segment lost 2 bases, leaving 5 bases of the junction unmatched. The CDR3 loop spans 15 amino acids. The CDR3 DNA reads as TGTGCCAGCAGTTTACCGGGAGGAGTATACAATGAGCAGTTCTTC. Its translation is CASSLPGGVYNEQFF.

The chain joins TRBV10-3 to TRBJ2-3, with TRBD2 matching 9 bases. V lost 4 bases and J lost 6; bases outside the gene matches: 8. In germline, CDR1 is ENHRY, CDR2 SYGVKD. The CDR3 sequence is 15 residues long. In DNA form, the CDR3 reads TGTGCCATCAGTGTTAGGCGGGAGGGTGAGGATACGCAGTATTTT. Protein sequence: CAISVRREGEDTQYF.

The genes are TRBV13 and TRBJ2-7; D not certain. This CDR3 is 14 amino acids long. Germline CDR1 PRHDT, CDR2 FYEKMQ (reference sequence). V was clipped by 6 bases and J by 0 bases, with 12 bases between them. DNA for the CDR3: TGTGCCAGCAGGATAGGGTGGGGCTCCTACGAGCAGTACTTC. It translates to CASRIGWGSYEQYF.

The chain has TRBV9 and TRBJ2-2; D not resolved. Germline V gives CDR1 SGDLS, CDR2 YYNGEE. This CDR3 has 14 residues. V lost 0 bases and J 4 bases, leaving 7 bases between the germline ends. CDR3 DNA: TGTGCCAGCAGCGTAGCTACGGGCACCGGGGAGCTGTTTTTT. Amino acids: CASSVATGTGELFF.

This chain uses TRBV27 with TRBJ1-1; D possibly corresponds to TRBD1 (5 bases). The V end was cut by 4 bases, the J end by 1 base, with 7 bases between. The CDR3 totals 13 residues. Germline values: CDR1 MNHEY, CDR2 SMNVEV (reference sequence). The CDR3 sequence is CASSSTENTEAFF. In nucleotides, the CDR3 is TGTGCCAGCAGTTCGACAGAGAACACTGAAGCTTTCTTT.

DNA of the CDR3: TGTGCCAGCAGCCCCTTCCAGGGATTGCATAATTCACCCCTCCACTTT. Its translation is CASSPFQGLHNSPLHF. The chain has TRBV5-4 and TRBJ1-6; perhaps TRBD1 as D (5 bases). Trimming stripped 4 bases from V and 5 bases from J, with 16 bases between. The CDR3 runs to 16 residues. CDR1 is SGHNT, CDR2 YYREEE, per germline (reference sequence).

This chain uses TRBV28 with TRBJ2-7; 7 bases line up with TRBD1. V lost 4 bases and J lost 5; bases outside the gene matches: 8. This CDR3 spans 14 amino acids. In germline, CDR1 is MDHEN, CDR2 SYDVKM. The DNA of the CDR3 is TGTGCCAGCAGTTACGACAGGGCCGGGGACGAGCAGTACTTC. It translates to CASSYDRAGDEQYF.

The chain combines TRBV28 with TRBJ2-4, with 11 positions matching TRBD1. The germline gives CDR1 MDHEN, CDR2 SYDVKM. This CDR3 contains 16 residues. J lost 8 bases, V lost 6 bases, and 12 bases had no gene match. The CDR3, as DNA: TGTGCCAGCAGGCACACACCGGGACAGGGGGGACACATTCAGTACTTC. Residues: CASRHTPGQGGHIQYF.

This clone was counted between two and nine times. The rearrangement uses TRBV5-1 and TRBJ1-3; tentatively, D is TRBD1 (5 bases). The CDR3 is 14 amino acids. The germline V gene has CDR1 SGHRS and CDR2 YFSETQ. V shed 4 bases and J shed 2 bases, with 10 bases lying between them. CDR3 region: CASSVGVPGNTIYF. The CDR3 DNA is TGCGCCAGCAGCGTAGGGGTCCCTGGAAACACCATATATTTT.